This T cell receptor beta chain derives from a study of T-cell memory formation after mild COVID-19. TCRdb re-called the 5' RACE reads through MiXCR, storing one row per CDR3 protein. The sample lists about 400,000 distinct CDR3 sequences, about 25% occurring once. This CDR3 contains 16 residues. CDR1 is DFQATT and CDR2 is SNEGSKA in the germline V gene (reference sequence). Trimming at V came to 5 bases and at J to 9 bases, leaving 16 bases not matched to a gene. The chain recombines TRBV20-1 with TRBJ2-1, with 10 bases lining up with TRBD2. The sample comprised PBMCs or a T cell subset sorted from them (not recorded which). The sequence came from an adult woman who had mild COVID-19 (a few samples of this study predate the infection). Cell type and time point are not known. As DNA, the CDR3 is TGCAGTGCTGTCCGAAGTAGCGGGGGGTCAATAAGTGAGCAGTTCTTC. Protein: CSAVRSSGGSISEQFF.